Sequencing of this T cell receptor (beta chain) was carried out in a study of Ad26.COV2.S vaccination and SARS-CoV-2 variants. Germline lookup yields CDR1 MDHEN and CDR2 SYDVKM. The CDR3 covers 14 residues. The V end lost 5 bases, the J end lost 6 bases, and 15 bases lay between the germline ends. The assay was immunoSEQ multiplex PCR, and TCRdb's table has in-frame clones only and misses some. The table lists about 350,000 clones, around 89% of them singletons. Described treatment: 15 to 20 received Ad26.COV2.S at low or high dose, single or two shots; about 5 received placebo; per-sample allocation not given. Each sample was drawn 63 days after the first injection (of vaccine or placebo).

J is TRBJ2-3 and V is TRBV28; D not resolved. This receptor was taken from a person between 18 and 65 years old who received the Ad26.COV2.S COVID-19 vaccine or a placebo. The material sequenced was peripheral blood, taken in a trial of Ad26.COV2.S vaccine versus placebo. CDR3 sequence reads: CASSPHGSLDTQYF. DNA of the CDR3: TGTGCCAGCAGTCCCCATGGGTCATTGGATACGCAGTATTTT. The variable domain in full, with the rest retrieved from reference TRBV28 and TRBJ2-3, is DVKVTQSSRYLVKRTGEKVFLECVQDMDHENMFWYRQDPGLGLRLIYFSYDVKMKEKGDIPEGYSVSREKKERFSLILESASTNQTSMYLCASSPHGSLDTQYFGPGTRLTVL.